The 27 T cell receptor beta chains below come from one sample, sequenced in a study of blood T cell repertoires in COVID-19. Sequencing used immunoSEQ multiplex PCR; TCRdb keeps in-frame clones, though not all of them. The table records 30,000 to 40,000 clones, 89% of them present only once. Sequencing input: peripheral blood. The receptors originated from a human donor in a cohort sampled during active COVID-19.

Only one count was recorded for this clone. The chain couples TRBV2 to TRBJ2-5; tentative D call: TRBD1 (6 bases). This CDR3 contains 13 residues. Germline V gene lookup returns CDR1 SNHLY and CDR2 FYNNEI. V shed 4 bases and J shed 5 bases, with 11 bases lying between them. The CDR3 nucleotides are TGTGCCAGCAGTGGGGGGCTGGGGGAGACCCAGTACTTC. Encoded protein: CASSGGLGETQYF.

This clone was seen only once. CDR3 sequence reads: CASSQGAGGPGTGELFF. CDR3 DNA sequence: TGTGCCAGCAGCCAAGGAGCGGGGGGGCCAGGCACCGGGGAGCTGTTTTTT. The chain carries TRBV3-1 (or the pseudogene TRBV3-2) and TRBJ2-2, with 10 bases matching TRBD2. The CDR3 spans 17 residues. CDR1 LGHDT and CDR2 YNNKEL come from the germline V gene (reference sequence). V shed 1 base and J 4 bases; nucleotides not matched to a gene: 6.

This clone occurred once. The rearrangement links TRBV29-1 to TRBJ2-1; TRBD1 agrees at 7 bases. The V gene end was trimmed by 4 bases and the J gene end by 4 bases; junction bases not matched to a gene: 4. The CDR3 is 13 amino acids. CDR1 and CDR2 (germline): SQVTM, ANQGSEA. The CDR3: CSVGGGGYNEQFF. The CDR3 DNA follows: TGCAGCGTTGGAGGGGGCGGGTACAATGAGCAGTTCTTC.

The rearrangement uses TRBV3-1 (or the pseudogene TRBV3-2) and TRBJ1-4; weak D call: TRBD1 (5 bases). The V gene lost 7 bases and the J gene lost 5 bases, with 23 bases spanning the gap. The CDR3 extends over 17 amino acids. Germline assignment: CDR1 LGHDT and CDR2 YNNKEL (reference sequence). CDR3 region: CASTPTNPGGDNEKLFF. The CDR3 nucleotides are TGTGCCAGCACCCCCACCAACCCGGGGGGAGACAATGAAAAACTGTTTTTT.

This chain joins TRBV30 and TRBJ2-5; TRBD2 aligns across 8 bases. The V gene end was trimmed by 0 bases and the J gene end by 4 bases; junction bases not matched to a gene: 13. Germline V lookup: CDR1 GTSNPN, CDR2 SVGIG (reference sequence). The CDR3 runs 17 residues. The CDR3 here is CAWSVGAGAPVRETQYF. The CDR3 DNA reads as TGTGCCTGGAGTGTCGGAGCGGGGGCTCCGGTAAGAGAGACCCAGTACTTC.

This clone was seen once. The chain combines TRBV11-2 with TRBJ1-5; a possible D gene is TRBD1 (6 bases). V lost 6 bases and J 1 base, leaving 13 bases between the germline ends. This CDR3 is 15 amino acids long. Germline CDR1 SGHAT, CDR2 FQNNGV. For the CDR3, the DNA is TGTGCCAGCAGGCGTACAGGGTCGAGCAATCAGCCCCAGCATTTT. It yields the protein CASRRTGSSNQPQHF.

The chain couples TRBV3-1 (or the pseudogene TRBV3-2) to TRBJ2-7; D is perhaps TRBD1 (5 bases). Trimming left V 0 bases short and J 5 bases short, with 17 bases between. The CDR3 is 16 amino acids. Germline V gives CDR1 LGHDT, CDR2 YNNKEL (reference sequence). CDR3 DNA sequence: TGTGCCAGCAGCCAAGATAAAGTATTGCAGGGTAACGAGCAGTACTTC. Amino acid sequence: CASSQDKVLQGNEQYF.

This clone has just one count. In nucleotides, the CDR3 is TGTGCCAGCAGGACGGGACTAGCGGGCAATGAGCAGTTCTTC. Encoded protein: CASRTGLAGNEQFF. This chain connects TRBV2 to TRBJ2-1; 12 bases fit TRBD2. Trimming at V came to 6 bases and at J to 6 bases, leaving 3 bases not matched to a gene. Per the germline V gene, CDR1 is SNHLY and CDR2 is FYNNEI. The CDR3 covers 14 residues.

This clone was detected a few times. V is TRBV10-2 and J is TRBJ1-5; 9 positions agree with TRBD1. CDR3 size: 15 residues. The germline V gene encodes CDR1 WSHSY and CDR2 SAAADI. Trimming removed 0 bases from V and 6 bases from J; junction bases left unmatched: 3. As DNA, the CDR3 is TGCGCCAGCAGTGAGTCGGGGACAGGGCGTCAGCCCCAGCATTTT. Translating it yields CASSESGTGRQPQHF.

This rearrangement joins TRBV28 to TRBJ2-1; TRBD1 matches at 11 bases. V lost 3 bases to trimming and J lost 7 bases; unmatched junction nucleotides: 2. The CDR3 spans 14 residues. CDR1 and CDR2 from the germline V gene are MDHEN and SYDVKM. The CDR3 loop reads CASSFGTGGNEQFF. The CDR3, as DNA: TGTGCCAGCAGTTTTGGGACAGGGGGGAATGAGCAGTTCTTC.

The chain joins TRBV28 to TRBJ2-1, with TRBD2 matching over 13 bases. V trimming: 4 bases; J trimming: 8 bases; junction bases outside the gene matches: 11. From germline, CDR1 is MDHEN and CDR2 SYDVKM. The CDR3 is 17 residues long. CDR3 loop: CASSSGLAGSGGDEQFF. The DNA for the CDR3 is TGTGCCAGCAGTTCGGGACTAGCGGGGTCAGGGGGCGATGAGCAGTTCTTC.

The rearrangement links TRBV7-6 to TRBJ2-7; 10 nucleotides agree with TRBD1. Germline values: CDR1 SGHVS, CDR2 FNYEAQ. The CDR3 has 15 amino acids. V gave up 0 bases and J gave up 5 bases; unmatched junction bases: 4. CDR3 sequence reads: CASSLAGQGVHEQYF. The DNA for the CDR3 is TGTGCCAGCAGCTTAGCCGGACAGGGGGTACACGAGCAGTACTTC.

This chain links TRBV7-7 with TRBJ2-5; TRBD1 matches at 7 bases. From germline, CDR1 is SSHAT and CDR2 FNYEAQ (reference sequence). The J segment lost 0 bases and the V segment lost 3 bases, leaving 4 bases of the junction unmatched. The CDR3 extends over 15 amino acids. The CDR3 protein is CASSLGTANQETQYF. CDR3 in DNA: TGTGCCAGCAGCTTGGGGACAGCGAACCAAGAGACCCAGTACTTC.

The chain employs TRBV7-8 and TRBJ1-4, with D possibly being TRBD1 (5 bases). V dropped 4 bases and J dropped 5 bases, with 8 bases sitting between them. The CDR3 loop spans 13 amino acids. From germline, CDR1 is SGHVS and CDR2 FQNEAQ. CDR3 bases: TGTGCCAGCAGCTCAGGGCTAAATGAAAAACTGTTTTTT. It encodes CASSSGLNEKLFF.

The chain carries TRBV4-1 and TRBJ2-1, with 12 nucleotides matching TRBD2. The CDR3 is 15 residues long. The germline V gene encodes CDR1 MGHRA and CDR2 YSYEKL. Losses at the gene ends were 8 bases for V and 2 bases for J; bases not matched to a gene: 4. The CDR3 DNA is TGCGCCAGCCAGCTAGCGGGAGGGCCCTACAATGAGCAGTTCTTC. As protein: CASQLAGGPYNEQFF.

The gene calls are TRBV11-2 and TRBJ2-7; a possible D gene is TRBD2 (6 bases). CDR1 and CDR2 from the germline V gene are SGHAT and FQNNGV. Trimming cost V 1 base and J 1 base, with 11 bases left between them. The CDR3 length is 15 residues. CDR3 bases: TGTGCCAGCAGCTTAGGGATTAGCGGTTCCTACGAGCAGTACTTC. Amino acid sequence: CASSLGISGSYEQYF.

The chain has TRBV10-3 and TRBJ2-5; 10 nucleotides agree with TRBD1. Germline V lookup: CDR1 ENHRY, CDR2 SYGVKD. The V segment lost 2 bases and the J segment 2 bases; nucleotides outside the gene matches: 2. This CDR3 is 15 amino acids long. The DNA of the CDR3 is TGTGCCATCAGTGAGGGGGACAGGGGTCAAGAGACCCAGTACTTC. Translating gives CAISEGDRGQETQYF.

This chain connects TRBV7-2 to TRBJ1-2, with 8 nucleotides matching TRBD1. V gave up 3 bases and J gave up 7 bases; unmatched junction bases: 7. This CDR3 comprises 14 residues. The germline V gene encodes CDR1 SGHTA and CDR2 FQGNSA. The CDR3 nucleotides read TGTGCCAGCAGCTTTGGTCAGGGGGCGTCTGGCTACACCTTC. This codes for CASSFGQGASGYTF.

The V gene is TRBV28, the J gene TRBJ1-2; D is undetermined. Between the trimmed V and J ends, which lost 6 bases and 3 bases, there was a span of 8 bases. The CDR3 has 12 amino acids. Germline loops: CDR1 MDHEN, CDR2 SYDVKM. The CDR3 nucleotides read TGTGCCAGCAGCCGTTCTGACTATGGCTACACCTTC. Translation: CASSRSDYGYTF.

The CDR3 sequence is CASSSGTGGTEAFF. Written as DNA, the CDR3 is TGTGCCAGCAGTTCCGGGACAGGGGGCACTGAAGCTTTCTTT. The chain uses TRBV28 and TRBJ1-1; 11 bases are shared with TRBD1. The CDR3 is 14 amino acids. V was clipped by 4 bases and J by 4 bases; unmatched bases: 2. The germline V gene has CDR1 MDHEN and CDR2 SYDVKM.

The V call is TRBV3-1 (or the pseudogene TRBV3-2), the J call TRBJ2-3; TRBD2 is a possible D gene (5 bases). CDR3 length: 14 amino acids. Deletions cut 3 bases from V and 1 base from J, with 8 bases between. Germline V gene lookup returns CDR1 LGHDT and CDR2 YNNKEL (reference sequence). The CDR3 nucleotides read TGTGCCAGCAGCCAGAACGGGGGCACAGATACGCAGTATTTT. It translates to CASSQNGGTDTQYF.

The chain carries TRBV19 and TRBJ2-4, with TRBD2 matching 10 bases. V lost 6 bases and J lost 7; bases outside the gene matches: 12. This CDR3 comprises 16 residues. CDR1 and CDR2 from the germline V gene are LNHDA and SQIVND (reference sequence). The CDR3 region is CASSPLERGGLNIQYF. DNA of the CDR3: TGTGCCAGTAGCCCACTTGAGCGGGGGGGATTGAACATTCAGTACTTC.

This chain connects TRBV2 to TRBJ2-1, with no clear D. This CDR3 contains 14 residues. Germline V gene sequence: CDR1 SNHLY, CDR2 FYNNEI. Trimming removed 8 bases from V and 4 bases from J, with 15 bases in between. CDR3 region: CASDPQPGYNEQFF. The CDR3 bases are TGTGCCAGCGACCCCCAGCCCGGGTACAATGAGCAGTTCTTC.

The gene calls are TRBV3-1 (or the pseudogene TRBV3-2) and TRBJ2-5; D may be TRBD1 (5 bases). The CDR3 sequence is 13 residues long. V was shortened by 1 base and J by 5 bases, with 8 bases between the two germline ends. Germline loops: CDR1 LGHDT, CDR2 YNNKEL (reference sequence). CDR3 amino acids: CASSQVWGETQYF. The CDR3 region has the DNA TGTGCCAGCAGCCAAGTTTGGGGCGAGACCCAGTACTTC.

The chain uses TRBV7-2 and TRBJ2-1; possible D gene TRBD1, 6 bases. The germline gives CDR1 SGHTA, CDR2 FQGNSA. The V end was cut by 4 bases, the J end by 2 bases, with 12 bases between. This CDR3 region has 15 residues. The CDR3 here is CASSSGPGAYNEQFF. CDR3 coding DNA: TGTGCCAGCAGCTCCGGCCCAGGGGCCTACAATGAGCAGTTCTTC.

This clone has a single count. The chain couples TRBV3-1 (or the pseudogene TRBV3-2) to TRBJ2-7; D is possibly TRBD1 (6 bases). Germline V gives CDR1 LGHDT, CDR2 YNNKEL (reference sequence). This CDR3 has 15 residues. Trimming shortened V by 1 base and J by 2 bases, and 12 bases separated the two germline ends. The CDR3 region is CASSQGTASTYEQYF. The CDR3 region has the DNA TGTGCCAGCAGCCAAGGGACAGCGAGTACCTACGAGCAGTACTTC.

The V call is TRBV3-1 (or the pseudogene TRBV3-2), the J call TRBJ2-7, with no clear D. This CDR3 has 14 residues. Germline CDR1 and CDR2: LGHDT and YNNKEL (reference sequence). V was clipped by 4 bases and J by 0 bases, with 10 bases between them. The CDR3 is CASSPTGSSYEQYF. Written as DNA, the CDR3 is TGTGCCAGCAGCCCCACCGGGTCCTCCTACGAGCAGTACTTC.